A single sample gave rise to the 17 T cell receptor beta chains below, sequenced in a study of blood T cell repertoires in COVID-19. Method: immunoSEQ multiplex PCR; TCRdb's copy keeps in-frame clones and lacks some. The sample yields about 200,000 clones, approximately 90% seen once. What was sequenced was peripheral blood. These TCRs come from a man aged 25-45 years with acute or convalescent COVID-19.

The V and J genes are TRBV3-1 (or the pseudogene TRBV3-2) and TRBJ2-4; D perhaps matches TRBD1 (6 bases). CDR1 LGHDT and CDR2 YNNKEL come from the germline V gene (reference sequence). Trimming left V 4 bases short and J 0 bases short, with 13 bases between. The CDR3 covers 16 residues. The CDR3: CASSPGATLAKNIQYF. As DNA, the CDR3 is TGTGCCAGCAGCCCAGGGGCTACTCTAGCCAAAAACATTCAGTACTTC.

The V gene is TRBV6-5, the J gene TRBJ2-1; 11 nucleotides line up with TRBD2. This CDR3 comprises 16 residues. The J segment lost 10 bases and the V segment lost 2 bases, leaving 10 bases of the junction unmatched. CDR1 is MNHEY, CDR2 SVGAGI, per germline. The CDR3 region is CASSYGLAGGRGEQFF. The CDR3 nucleotides are TGTGCCAGCAGTTACGGTCTAGCGGGGGGCCGGGGGGAGCAGTTCTTC.

This sequence joins TRBV5-1 and TRBJ1-2, with D possibly being TRBD1 (6 bases). The CDR3 runs 12 residues. Germline V gene lookup returns CDR1 SGHRS and CDR2 YFSETQ. The germline V and J ends were trimmed by 3 bases and 7 bases, with 10 bases remaining between them. The CDR3 protein is CASSWDTLGYTF. CDR3 sequence (DNA): TGCGCCAGCAGCTGGGACACCCTTGGCTACACCTTC. Full variable domain (missing parts from reference TRBV5-1 and TRBJ1-2): KAGVTQTPRYLIKTRGQQVTLSCSPISGHRSVSWYQQTPGQGLQFLFEYFSETQRNKGNFPGRFSGRQFSNSRSEMNVSTLELGDSALYLCASSWDTLGYTFGSGTRLTVV.

The CDR3: CASSIDPARVIYSNQPQHF. In DNA, the CDR3 is TGTGCCAGTAGTATAGATCCCGCCAGGGTTATCTATAGCAATCAGCCCCAGCATTTT. J is TRBJ1-5 and V is TRBV19, with a tentative D call TRBD1 (5 bases). From germline, CDR1 is LNHDA and CDR2 SQIVND (reference sequence). This CDR3 has 19 residues. Trimming shortened V by 0 bases and J by 0 bases, and 18 bases separated the two germline ends. Supplemented by reference TRBV19 and TRBJ1-5, the full variable domain reads DGGITQSPKYLFRKEGQNVTLSCEQNLNHDAMYWYRQDPGQGLRLIYYSQIVNDFQKGDIAEGYSVSREKKESFPLTVTSAQKNPTAFYLCASSIDPARVIYSNQPQHFGDGTRLSIL.

The sample holds one count of this clone. This sequence joins TRBV28 and TRBJ2-5; D is perhaps TRBD1 (6 bases). This CDR3 comprises 12 residues. Trimming left V 6 bases short and J 3 bases short, with 8 bases between. Germline loops: CDR1 MDHEN, CDR2 SYDVKM. The CDR3 DNA reads TGTGCCAGCAGGGACAGCGAAGAGACCCAGTACTTC. It is translated as CASRDSEETQYF. Variable domain in full (rest from reference TRBV28 and TRBJ2-5): DVKVTQSSRYLVKRTGEKVFLECVQDMDHENMFWYRQDPGLGLRLIYFSYDVKMKEKGDIPEGYSVSREKKERFSLILESASTNQTSMYLCASRDSEETQYFGPGTRLLVL.

The chain links TRBV29-1 to TRBJ2-5; 8 bases are shared with TRBD1. Unmatched junction bases numbered 6, after V lost 4 bases and J lost 2 bases. The CDR3 is made up of 14 amino acids. Germline V CDR1 and CDR2: SQVTM, ANQGSEA. CDR3 nucleotide sequence: TGCAGCGTTGTGGCCAGGGGGCAGCAAGAGACCCAGTACTTC. Encoded protein: CSVVARGQQETQYF. The full variable domain, in which reference TRBV29-1 and TRBJ2-5 provide the parts outside the CDR3, is SAVISQKPSRDICQRGTSLTIQCQVDSQVTMMFWYRQQPGQSLTLIATANQGSEATYESGFVIDKFPISRPNLTFSTLTVSNMSPEDSSIYLCSVVARGQQETQYFGPGTRLLVL.

V usage is TRBV2 and J usage is TRBJ1-1; D unclear. Trimming removed 1 base from V and 0 bases from J, with 9 bases in between. This CDR3 has 15 residues. Germline CDR1 reads SNHLY; CDR2 reads FYNNEI. CDR3 sequence reads: CASSEDAGVNTEAFF. DNA for the CDR3: TGTGCCAGCAGTGAAGATGCCGGTGTGAACACTGAAGCTTTCTTT.

V usage is TRBV27 and J usage is TRBJ1-5; D perhaps matches TRBD1 (6 bases). V was shortened by 1 base and J by 5 bases, with 15 bases between the two germline ends. The CDR3 contains 16 residues. Germline lookup yields CDR1 MNHEY and CDR2 SMNVEV (reference sequence). The CDR3 spells CASSLWGPQGHQPQHF. CDR3 sequence (DNA): TGTGCCAGCAGTTTATGGGGTCCGCAGGGGCATCAGCCCCAGCATTTT.

CDR3 sequence: CSVGLHSYEQYF. CDR3 coding DNA: TGCAGCGTGGGGCTTCACTCCTACGAGCAGTACTTC. The genes are TRBV29-1 and TRBJ2-7; TRBD1 might be the D (5 bases). V was cut by 6 bases and J by 0 bases, with 9 bases left in between. CDR3 length: 12 residues. From germline, CDR1 is SQVTM and CDR2 ANQGSEA.

The rearrangement uses TRBV6-6 and TRBJ1-5, with 9 positions matching TRBD1. The CDR3 runs 14 residues. Germline V gene sequence: CDR1 MNHNY, CDR2 SVGAGI (reference sequence). J was trimmed by 7 bases and V by 5 bases; bases with no gene match: 6. CDR3 coding DNA: TGTGCCAGCAGTCCCCGGGACAGGGAACAGCCCCAGCATTTT. This codes for CASSPRDREQPQHF.

This chain links TRBV9 with TRBJ1-6; TRBD1 aligns across 8 bases. CDR1 is SGDLS and CDR2 is YYNGEE in the germline V gene. Trimming removed 4 bases from V and 7 bases from J; junction bases left unmatched: 10. The CDR3 runs to 16 residues. CDR3 coding DNA: TGTGCCAGCAGCCAATATGGACAGGGAGGGAATTCACCCCTCCACTTT. Residues: CASSQYGQGGNSPLHF.

The CDR3 DNA follows: TGTGCCAGCAGCCACCCTAGGATCCCCAATTCACCCCTCCACTTT. Translation: CASSHPRIPNSPLHF. V is TRBV3-1 (or the pseudogene TRBV3-2) and J is TRBJ1-6, with D hard to call. The germline V and J ends were trimmed by 3 bases and 7 bases, with 13 bases remaining between them. Germline CDR1 reads LGHDT; CDR2 reads YNNKEL (reference sequence). The CDR3 runs to 15 residues.

This chain connects TRBV30 to TRBJ1-2; 8 nucleotides line up with TRBD1. Germline CDR1 and CDR2: GTSNPN and SVGIG (reference sequence). This CDR3 region has 14 residues. Trimming at V came to 5 bases and at J to 0 bases, leaving 5 bases not matched to a gene. The CDR3 here is CAWGQGVSNYGYTF. The DNA for the CDR3 is TGTGCCTGGGGACAGGGCGTTTCTAACTATGGCTACACCTTC.

V gene TRBV2 combines with J gene TRBJ2-5; D is perhaps TRBD2 (5 bases). The ends were cut back, 3 bases at V and 9 bases at J, with 14 bases in the middle. CDR1 SNHLY and CDR2 FYNNEI come from the germline V gene. This CDR3 contains 13 residues. The CDR3 DNA sequence: TGTGCCAGCAGTGAGTCCGGGTCCGGGGCCCAGTACTTC. Translated: CASSESGSGAQYF.

The chain carries TRBV11-1 and TRBJ2-2, with 15 nucleotides matching TRBD2. The trim removed 5 bases at V and 5 bases at J, leaving 3 bases unmatched. CDR3 length: 16 residues. Germline CDR1 is SGHAT and CDR2 is FQDESV (reference sequence). CDR3 region: CASSPGLAGGTGELFF. The CDR3 DNA is TGTGCCAGCAGCCCGGGACTAGCGGGAGGTACCGGGGAGCTGTTTTTT. Combining the CDR3 with reference TRBV11-1 and TRBJ2-2 gives the whole variable domain EAEVAQSPRYKITEKSQAVAFWCDPISGHATLYWYRQILGQGPELLVQFQDESVVDDSQLPKDRFSAERLKGVDSTLKIQPAELGDSAMYLCASSPGLAGGTGELFFGEGSRLTVL.

This clone was counted a single time. This sequence joins TRBV20-1 and TRBJ2-1; D not resolved. From germline, CDR1 is DFQATT and CDR2 SNEGSKA (reference sequence). The CDR3 has 11 residues. Here the CDR3 DNA reads TGCAGACCCCTCGCGTTGGATGAGCAGTTCTTC. Protein product: CRPLALDEQFF.

The J gene is TRBJ1-5, the V gene TRBV2; 8 bases line up with TRBD1. The CDR3 has 16 residues. Per germline, CDR1 SNHLY and CDR2 FYNNEI. V was pared by 8 bases and J by 4 bases, with 13 bases of the junction left unmatched. The CDR3 nucleotides are TGTGCCAGCCGGGCAGGGGGCGCTTCTGAAAATCAGCCCCAGCATTTT. It encodes CASRAGGASENQPQHF. Using reference TRBV2 and TRBJ1-5 for the parts outside the CDR3, the full variable domain is EPEVTQTPSHQVTQMGQEVILRCVPISNHLYFYWYRQILGQKVEFLVSFYNNEISEKSEIFDDQFSVERPDGSNFTLKIRSTKLEDSAMYFCASRAGGASENQPQHFGDGTRLSIL.